This TCR beta chain emerged from a study of CD4+ T cells in melanoma. Note on this clone: Its antigen is currently unknown.

V lost 3 bases, J lost 4 bases, and 12 bases lay in between. This CDR3 has 14 amino acids. CDR1 is LNHDA and CDR2 is SQIVND in the germline V gene (reference sequence). Sequencing was performed with immunoSEQ multiplex PCR; in TCRdb, only in-frame clones are kept and a portion is missing. The sample includes more than 110,000 clones, approximately 91% of them seen just once. Findings of the study overall: A reported correlation linked neoantigen-specific CD4+ T cells to CD8+, macrophage and B cell function. Neoantigen-specific CD4+ T cells in melanoma reportedly had diverse differentiation states.

The sequence was obtained from a human donor with melanoma. The chain carries TRBV19 and TRBJ1-2; D perhaps matches TRBD1 (6 bases). The CDR3 protein is CASSIRDTVYGYTF. CDR3 DNA: TGTGCCAGTAGTATCCGGGACACCGTCTATGGCTACACCTTC.